Described below is a single T cell receptor (beta chain) sequence and its context. What it binds is not known. This sample was included in a study of glioma-infiltrating T cells. At the level of the study: Low-grade gliomas were grade II; glioblastomas were grade IV at initial diagnosis. Whole-study results and caveats: Tissue and blood shared very few CDR3 sequences. Gliomas, especially low-grade, showed above-expected tissue-blood divergence; non-neoplastic patients showed below. Shared blood CDR3 signature motifs marked patients with low tissue-blood divergence.

The iRepertoire nested amplicon-rescue multiplex PCR amplified TCR alpha and beta CDR3s from RNA. TCRdb itself ran the multiplex PCR reads through MiXCR, one entry per CDR3 protein. The table includes fewer than 500,000 distinct CDR3 sequences, around 45% detected once. The CDR3 runs to 14 residues. CDR1 is DFQATT, CDR2 SNEGSKA, per germline (reference sequence). The ends were cut back, 5 bases at V and 0 bases at J, with 12 bases in the middle. Material: glioma tissue, nonneoplastic brain tissue, or PBMCs (not recorded which). This TCR derives from a human donor with low-grade glioma or glioblastoma, undergoing nonglioma brain surgery, or in good health (not recorded which). The chain is built from TRBV20-1 and TRBJ2-3, with a weak D call TRBD2 (5 bases). CDR3 residues: CSAPPPGSTDTQYF. The CDR3 DNA is TGCAGTGCTCCCCCGCCGGGGAGCACAGATACGCAGTATTTT.